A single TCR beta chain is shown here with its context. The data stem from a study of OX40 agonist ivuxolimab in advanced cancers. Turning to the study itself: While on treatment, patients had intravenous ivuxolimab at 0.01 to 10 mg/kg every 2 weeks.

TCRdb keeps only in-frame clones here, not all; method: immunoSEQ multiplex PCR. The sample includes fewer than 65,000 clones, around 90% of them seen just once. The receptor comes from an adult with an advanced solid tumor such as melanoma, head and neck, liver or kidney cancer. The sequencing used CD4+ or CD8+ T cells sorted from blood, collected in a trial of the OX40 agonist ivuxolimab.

The CDR3 region is CASSYLRTGSSYEQYF. As DNA, the CDR3 is TGTGCCAGCAGTTACTTGAGGACAGGGAGCTCCTACGAGCAGTACTTC. The chain carries TRBV6-5 and TRBJ2-7; 8 bases match TRBD1. V lost 1 base and J lost 0; bases outside the gene matches: 5. CDR3 length: 16 residues. Germline V gene sequence: CDR1 MNHEY, CDR2 SVGAGI.